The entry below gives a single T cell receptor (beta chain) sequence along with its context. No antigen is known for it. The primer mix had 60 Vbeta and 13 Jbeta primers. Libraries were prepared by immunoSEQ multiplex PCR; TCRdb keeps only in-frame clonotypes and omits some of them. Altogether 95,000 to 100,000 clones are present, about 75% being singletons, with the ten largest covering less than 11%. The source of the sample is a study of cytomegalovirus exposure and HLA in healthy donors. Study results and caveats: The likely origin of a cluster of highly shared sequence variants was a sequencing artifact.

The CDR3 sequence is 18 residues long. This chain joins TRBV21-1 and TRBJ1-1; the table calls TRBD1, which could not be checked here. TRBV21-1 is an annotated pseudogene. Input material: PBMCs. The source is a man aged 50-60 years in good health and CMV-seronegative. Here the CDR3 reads CASSKVHVGTVVNTEAFF. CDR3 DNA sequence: TGTGCCAGCAGCAAAGTCCATGTTGGGACAGTGGTGAACACTGAAGCTTTCTTT.